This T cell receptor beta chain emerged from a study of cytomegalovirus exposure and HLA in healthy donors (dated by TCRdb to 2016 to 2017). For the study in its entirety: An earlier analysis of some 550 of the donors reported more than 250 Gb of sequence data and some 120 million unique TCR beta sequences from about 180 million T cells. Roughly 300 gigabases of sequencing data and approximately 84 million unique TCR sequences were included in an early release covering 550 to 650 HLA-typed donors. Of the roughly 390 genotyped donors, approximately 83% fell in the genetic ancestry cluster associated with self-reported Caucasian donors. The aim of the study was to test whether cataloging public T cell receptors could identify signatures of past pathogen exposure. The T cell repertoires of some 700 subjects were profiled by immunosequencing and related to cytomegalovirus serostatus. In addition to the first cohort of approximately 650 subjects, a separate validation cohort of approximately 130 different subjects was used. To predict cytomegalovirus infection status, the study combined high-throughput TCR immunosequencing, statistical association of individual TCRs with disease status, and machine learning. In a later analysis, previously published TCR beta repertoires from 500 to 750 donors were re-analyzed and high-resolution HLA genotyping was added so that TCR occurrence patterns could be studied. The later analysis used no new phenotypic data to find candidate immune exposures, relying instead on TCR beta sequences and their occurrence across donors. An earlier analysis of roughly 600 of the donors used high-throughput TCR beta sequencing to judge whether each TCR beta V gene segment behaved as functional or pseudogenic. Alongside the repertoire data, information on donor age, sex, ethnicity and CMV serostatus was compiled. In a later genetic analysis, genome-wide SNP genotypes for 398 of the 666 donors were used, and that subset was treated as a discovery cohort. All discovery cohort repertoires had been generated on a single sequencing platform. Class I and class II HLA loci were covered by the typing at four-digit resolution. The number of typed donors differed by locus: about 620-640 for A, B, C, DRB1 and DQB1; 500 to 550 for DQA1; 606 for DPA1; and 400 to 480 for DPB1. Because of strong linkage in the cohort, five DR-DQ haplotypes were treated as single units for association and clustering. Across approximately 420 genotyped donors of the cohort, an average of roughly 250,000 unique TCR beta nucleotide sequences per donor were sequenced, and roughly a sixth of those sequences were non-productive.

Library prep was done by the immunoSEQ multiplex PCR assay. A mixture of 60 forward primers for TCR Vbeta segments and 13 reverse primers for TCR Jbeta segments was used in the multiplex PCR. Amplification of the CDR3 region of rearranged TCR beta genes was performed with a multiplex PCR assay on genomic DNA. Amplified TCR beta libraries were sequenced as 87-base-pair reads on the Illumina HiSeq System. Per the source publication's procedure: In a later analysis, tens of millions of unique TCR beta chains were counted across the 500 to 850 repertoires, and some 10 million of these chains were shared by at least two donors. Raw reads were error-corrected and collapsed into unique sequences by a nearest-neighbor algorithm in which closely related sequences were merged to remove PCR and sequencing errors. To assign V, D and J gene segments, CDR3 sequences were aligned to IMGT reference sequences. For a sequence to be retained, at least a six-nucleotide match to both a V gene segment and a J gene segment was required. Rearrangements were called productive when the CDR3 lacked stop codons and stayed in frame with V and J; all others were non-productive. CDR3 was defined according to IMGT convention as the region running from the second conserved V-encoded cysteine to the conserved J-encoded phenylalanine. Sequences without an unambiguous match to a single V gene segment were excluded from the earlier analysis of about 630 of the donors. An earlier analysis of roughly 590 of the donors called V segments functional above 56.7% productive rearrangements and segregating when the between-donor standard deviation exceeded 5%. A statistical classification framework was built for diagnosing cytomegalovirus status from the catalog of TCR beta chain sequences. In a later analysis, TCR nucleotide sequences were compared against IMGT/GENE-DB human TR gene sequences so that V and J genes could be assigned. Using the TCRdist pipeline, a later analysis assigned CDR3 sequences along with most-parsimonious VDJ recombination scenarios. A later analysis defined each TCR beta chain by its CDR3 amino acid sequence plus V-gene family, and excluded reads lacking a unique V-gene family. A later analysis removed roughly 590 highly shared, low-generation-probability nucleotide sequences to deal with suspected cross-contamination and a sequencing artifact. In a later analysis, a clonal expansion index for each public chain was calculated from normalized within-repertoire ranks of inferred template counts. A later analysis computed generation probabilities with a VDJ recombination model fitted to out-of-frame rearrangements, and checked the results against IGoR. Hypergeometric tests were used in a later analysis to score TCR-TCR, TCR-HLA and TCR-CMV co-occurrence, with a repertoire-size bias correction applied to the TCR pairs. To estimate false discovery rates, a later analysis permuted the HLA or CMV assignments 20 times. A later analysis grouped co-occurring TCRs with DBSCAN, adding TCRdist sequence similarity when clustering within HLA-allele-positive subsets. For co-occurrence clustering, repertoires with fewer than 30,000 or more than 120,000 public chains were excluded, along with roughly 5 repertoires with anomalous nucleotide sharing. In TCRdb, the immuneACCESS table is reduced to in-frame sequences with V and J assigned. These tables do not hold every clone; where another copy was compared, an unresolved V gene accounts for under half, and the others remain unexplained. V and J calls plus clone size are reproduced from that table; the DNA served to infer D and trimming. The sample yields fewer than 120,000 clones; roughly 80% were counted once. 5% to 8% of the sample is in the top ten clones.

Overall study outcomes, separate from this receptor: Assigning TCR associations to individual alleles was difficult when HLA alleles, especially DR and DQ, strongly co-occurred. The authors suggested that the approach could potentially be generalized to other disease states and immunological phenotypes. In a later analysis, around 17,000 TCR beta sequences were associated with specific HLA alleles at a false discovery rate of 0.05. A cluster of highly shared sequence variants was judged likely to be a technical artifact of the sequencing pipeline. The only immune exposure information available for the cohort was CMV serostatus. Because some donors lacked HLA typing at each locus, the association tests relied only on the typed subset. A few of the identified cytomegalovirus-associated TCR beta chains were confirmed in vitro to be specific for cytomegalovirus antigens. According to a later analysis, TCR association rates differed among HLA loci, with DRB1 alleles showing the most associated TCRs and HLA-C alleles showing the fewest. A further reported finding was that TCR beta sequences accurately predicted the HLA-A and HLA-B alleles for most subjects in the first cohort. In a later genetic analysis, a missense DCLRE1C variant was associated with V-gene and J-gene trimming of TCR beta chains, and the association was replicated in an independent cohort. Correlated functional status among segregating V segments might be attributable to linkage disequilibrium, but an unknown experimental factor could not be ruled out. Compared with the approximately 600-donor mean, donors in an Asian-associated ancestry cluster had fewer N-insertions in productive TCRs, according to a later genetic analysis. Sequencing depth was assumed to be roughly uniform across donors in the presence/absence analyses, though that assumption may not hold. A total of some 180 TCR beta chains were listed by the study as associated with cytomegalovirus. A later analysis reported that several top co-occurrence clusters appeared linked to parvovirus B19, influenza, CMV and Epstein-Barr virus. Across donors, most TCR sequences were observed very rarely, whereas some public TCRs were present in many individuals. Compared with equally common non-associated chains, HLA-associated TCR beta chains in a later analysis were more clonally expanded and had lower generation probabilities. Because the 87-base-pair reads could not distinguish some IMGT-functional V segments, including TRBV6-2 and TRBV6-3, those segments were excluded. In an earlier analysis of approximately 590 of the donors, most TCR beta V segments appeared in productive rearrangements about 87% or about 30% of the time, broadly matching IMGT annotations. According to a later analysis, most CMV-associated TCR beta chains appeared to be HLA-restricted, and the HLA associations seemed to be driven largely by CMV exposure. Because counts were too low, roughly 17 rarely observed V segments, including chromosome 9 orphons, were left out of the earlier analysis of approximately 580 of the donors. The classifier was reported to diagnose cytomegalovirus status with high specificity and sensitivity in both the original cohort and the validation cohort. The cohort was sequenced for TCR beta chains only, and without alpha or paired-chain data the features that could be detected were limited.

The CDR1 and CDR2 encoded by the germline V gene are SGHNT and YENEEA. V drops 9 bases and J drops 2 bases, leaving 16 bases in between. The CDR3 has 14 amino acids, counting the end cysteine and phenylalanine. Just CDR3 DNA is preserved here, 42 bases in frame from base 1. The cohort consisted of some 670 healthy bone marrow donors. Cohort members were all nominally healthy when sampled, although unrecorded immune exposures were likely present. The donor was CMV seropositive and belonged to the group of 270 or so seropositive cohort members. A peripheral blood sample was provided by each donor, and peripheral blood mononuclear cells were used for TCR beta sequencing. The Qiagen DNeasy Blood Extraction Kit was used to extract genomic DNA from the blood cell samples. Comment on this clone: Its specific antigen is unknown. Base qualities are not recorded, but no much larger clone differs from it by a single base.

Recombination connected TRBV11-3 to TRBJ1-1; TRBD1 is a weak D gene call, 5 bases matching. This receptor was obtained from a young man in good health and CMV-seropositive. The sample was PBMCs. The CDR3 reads CASGAGGINTEAFF. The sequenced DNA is TGTGCCAGTGGGGCCGGGGGGATAAACACTGAAGCTTTCTTT. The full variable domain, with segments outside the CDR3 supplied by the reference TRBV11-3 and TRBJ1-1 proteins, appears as EAGVVQSPRYKIIEKKQPVAFWCNPISGHNTLYWYLQNLGQGPELLIRYENEEAVDDSQLPKDRFSAERLKGVDSTLKIQPAELGDSAVYLCASGAGGINTEAFFGQGTRLTVV.